This TCR beta chain was recovered during a study of Graves' ophthalmopathy and Graves' hyperthyroidism. Study as a whole: Hyperthyroidism is called stable when no ophthalmopathy develops within 18 months of follow-up.

Amplified material comprised TCR beta CDR3 regions derived from RNA transcripts. RT-PCR with HTBI primers came first, then second-round multiplex PCR. TCRdb analysed the multiplex PCR reads with MiXCR anew, one entry per CDR3 protein. The sample gives around 1,200,000 distinct CDR3 sequences, less than 45% of which show up once; approximately 10% is in the top ten. The CDR3 spans 14 residues. Germline values: CDR1 SGHVT, CDR2 SQSDAQ. With V trimmed by 4 bases and J by 4 bases, 6 bases remained unmatched. The source of this sequence is an adult man with Graves' hyperthyroidism. The chain couples TRBV7-4 to TRBJ1-1, with 7 nucleotides matching TRBD1. What was sequenced was peripheral blood or thyroid tissue (not recorded which). The DNA for the CDR3 is TGTGCCAGCAGCTCGTCGACAGGGAGCACTGAAGCTTTCTTT. Residues: CASSSSTGSTEAFF.